The 27 T cell receptor beta chains below were found in one sample sequenced in a study of siplizumab effects on memory and regulatory T cells. Here immunoSEQ multiplex PCR was the method, and the copy in TCRdb shows in-frame clones only, minus some. Among approximately 110,000 clones listed, about 92% were seen once. The sample taken for sequencing was CD4+ T cells sorted from blood. Receptors originate from a human donor in good health.

The CDR3 sequence: CASRKTGSSYNSPLHF. The CDR3 region has the DNA TGTGCCAGCAGGAAGACAGGGAGCTCCTATAATTCACCCCTCCACTTT. This chain connects TRBV2 to TRBJ1-6; 7 bases are a match to TRBD1. The CDR3 length is 16 residues. CDR1 is SNHLY, CDR2 FYNNEI, per germline. After removal of 6 bases from V and 0 bases from J, the junction contained 5 bases not matched to a gene.

The rearrangement uses TRBV11-2 and TRBJ1-6; unclear D gene. V shed 3 bases and J shed 7 bases, with 10 bases lying between them. CDR1 SGHAT and CDR2 FQNNGV come from the germline V gene. This CDR3 comprises 14 residues. CDR3 bases: TGTGCCAGCAGCTTGCAGAGCTCGAATTCACCCCTCCACTTT. Translation: CASSLQSSNSPLHF.

The chain joins TRBV4-1 to TRBJ1-3; 7 bases are shared with TRBD1. Germline V gene data show CDR1 as MGHRA and CDR2 as YSYEKL. Trimming cost V 6 bases and J 0 bases; bases outside gene matches: 8. The CDR3 totals 16 residues. The CDR3 DNA follows: TGCGCCAGCAGGAGCGACAGGGTTAGCTCTGGAAACACCATATATTTT. Translated: CASRSDRVSSGNTIYF.

J is TRBJ2-1 and V is TRBV14, with TRBD1 matching 7 bases. The CDR3 totals 16 residues. J gave up 8 bases and V 0 bases, and 10 bases lay outside the gene matches. Germline CDR1 is SGHDN and CDR2 is FVKESK. The CDR3 loop reads CASSQDYYRGRDEQFF. CDR3 sequence (DNA): TGTGCCAGCAGCCAAGATTATTACAGGGGTAGGGATGAGCAGTTCTTC.

V is TRBV15 and J is TRBJ1-3, with D hard to call. This CDR3 is built from 13 residues. Germline V lookup: CDR1 LNHNV, CDR2 YYDKDF (reference sequence). Trimming removed 5 bases at V and 12 bases at J, with 17 bases between. This chain's CDR3 is CATSVFPNPNIYF. CDR3 in DNA: TGTGCCACCAGCGTTTTTCCTAATCCTAACATATATTTT.

This clone has only one observation. This rearrangement joins TRBV30 to TRBJ1-2, with D possibly matching TRBD1 (5 bases). Germline lookup yields CDR1 GTSNPN and CDR2 SVGIG (reference sequence). The CDR3 runs to 11 residues. The germline V and J ends were trimmed by 1 base and 8 bases, with 8 bases remaining between them. In DNA, the CDR3 is TGTGCCTGGAGTGGGGGCCGGGGCTACACCTTC. Translated, it gives CAWSGGRGYTF. Combining the CDR3 with reference TRBV30 and TRBJ1-2 gives the whole variable domain SQTIHQWPATLVQPVGSPLSLECTVEGTSNPNLYWYRQAAGRGLQLLFYSVGIGQISSEVPQNLSASRPQDRQFILSSKKLLLSDSGFYLCAWSGGRGYTFGSGTRLTVV.

This chain connects TRBV30 to TRBJ1-6; maybe TRBD1 (5 bases). The V end lost 4 bases, the J end lost 10 bases, and 20 bases lay between the germline ends. This CDR3 is built from 15 residues. Looked up from germline, CDR1 is GTSNPN and CDR2 is SVGIG (reference sequence). The CDR3 region is CAWTIRVRVNSPLHF. CDR3 nucleotide sequence: TGTGCCTGGACCATACGGGTCAGGGTGAACTCACCCCTCCACTTT.

The genes are TRBV6-6 and TRBJ1-5; D is perhaps TRBD1 (5 bases). V dropped 5 bases and J dropped 1 base, with 9 bases sitting between them. The CDR3 contains 14 residues. Germline CDR1 and CDR2: MNHNY and SVGAGI (reference sequence). As DNA, the CDR3 is TGTGCCAGCAGTGACCGGGACAGCAATCAGCCCCAGCATTTT. Protein product: CASSDRDSNQPQHF.

The CDR3 here is CASSTGQGVLVGYGYTF. CDR3 nucleotide sequence: TGTGCCAGCTCTACCGGACAGGGGGTCCTGGTAGGCTATGGCTACACCTTC. The chain employs TRBV18 and TRBJ1-2, with TRBD1 identical over 10 bases. Germline V CDR1 and CDR2: KGHSH, LQKENI. This CDR3 spans 17 amino acids. Unmatched junction bases numbered 14, after V lost 6 bases and J lost 4 bases.

The gene calls are TRBV5-8 and TRBJ1-1; no reliable D call. V was trimmed by 4 bases and J by 5 bases, leaving 15 bases between them. Germline-derived CDR1 and CDR2 are SGHTS and YDEGEE. The CDR3 consists of 14 residues. CDR3 nucleotide sequence: TGTGCCAGCAGCCGGCCGGTTGCGCAAACTGAAGCTTTCTTT. Residues: CASSRPVAQTEAFF.

The chain carries TRBV2 and TRBJ1-1; D is perhaps TRBD1 (5 bases). The CDR3 totals 11 residues. The germline V gene has CDR1 SNHLY and CDR2 FYNNEI. V lost 8 bases and J lost 4, with 8 bases in between. DNA of the CDR3: TGTGCCAGCGCAGGGTTCACTGAAGCTTTCTTT. Protein sequence: CASAGFTEAFF. The full variable domain, its missing parts supplied by reference TRBV2 and TRBJ1-1, is EPEVTQTPSHQVTQMGQEVILRCVPISNHLYFYWYRQILGQKVEFLVSFYNNEISEKSEIFDDQFSVERPDGSNFTLKIRSTKLEDSAMYFCASAGFTEAFFGQGTRLTVV.

The chain joins TRBV7-9 to TRBJ2-1, with TRBD2 identical over 11 bases. The ends lost 2 bases at V and 9 bases at J; junction bases unmatched: 3. The germline gives CDR1 SEHNR, CDR2 FQNEAQ (reference sequence). The length of the CDR3 is 14 residues. This chain's CDR3 is CASSLLAGGVEQFF. The CDR3 region has the DNA TGTGCCAGCAGCTTACTAGCGGGAGGAGTTGAGCAGTTCTTC.

This clone was seen a single time. CDR3 sequence reads: CASSLGATGGTDTQYF. DNA of the CDR3: TGCGCCAGCAGCTTGGGTGCGACAGGGGGCACAGATACGCAGTATTTT. The chain employs TRBV5-1 and TRBJ2-3, with TRBD1 matching over 8 bases. Germline assignment: CDR1 SGHRS and CDR2 YFSETQ. Germline trimming cut 0 bases from V and 1 base from J; bases unmatched to any gene: 4. The CDR3 consists of 16 residues.

This chain links TRBV15 with TRBJ2-5; D is unresolved. Trimming removed 1 base from V and 4 bases from J, with 10 bases in between. Germline CDR1 is LNHNV and CDR2 is YYDKDF (reference sequence). The CDR3 spans 14 residues. CDR3 coding DNA: TGTGCCACCAGCAGAGGCCAGTGGGGAGAGACCCAGTACTTC. Its translation is CATSRGQWGETQYF.

The chain recombines TRBV20-1 with TRBJ1-2; no definite D call. Germline V gene data show CDR1 as DFQATT and CDR2 as SNEGSKA (reference sequence). There are 11 residues in the CDR3. CDR3: CTPGSTYGYTF. The CDR3 nucleotides read TGCACCCCCGGTTCTACCTATGGCTACACCTTC.

V usage is TRBV7-9 and J usage is TRBJ2-5; 9 nucleotides line up with TRBD2. Germline CDR1 and CDR2: SEHNR and FQNEAQ (reference sequence). CDR3 size: 16 residues. J was trimmed by 4 bases and V by 2 bases; bases with no gene match: 8. The CDR3 reads CASSLRRGGSGETQYF. The CDR3 bases are TGTGCCAGCAGCTTACGGCGGGGGGGTTCTGGAGAGACCCAGTACTTC.

The chain uses TRBV6-5 and TRBJ2-2; 7 positions agree with TRBD1. The V gene's germline CDR1 is MNHEY and CDR2 SVGAGI. CDR3 length: 14 residues. Trimming at V came to 4 bases and at J to 6 bases, leaving 5 bases not matched to a gene. The CDR3 spells CASSWDRKAGELFF. The CDR3 DNA reads as TGTGCCAGCAGTTGGGACAGAAAAGCCGGGGAGCTGTTTTTT.

This clone appeared once. V and J are TRBV2 and TRBJ2-7; 7 nucleotides line up with TRBD1. The CDR3 spans 15 residues. V shed 5 bases and J 4 bases; nucleotides not matched to a gene: 11. The V gene's germline CDR1 is SNHLY and CDR2 FYNNEI. The CDR3 spells CASSPLGQAAYEQYF. The CDR3 DNA reads TGTGCCAGCAGTCCCCTAGGACAGGCGGCTTACGAGCAGTACTTC.

The count of this clone is one. This CDR3 is CASSQALTPSPHNEQFF. Written as DNA, the CDR3 is TGCGCCAGCAGCCAAGCATTGACTCCGAGCCCACACAATGAGCAGTTCTTC. V gene TRBV4-1 combines with J gene TRBJ2-1; D is unclear. The CDR3 length is 17 residues. CDR1 is MGHRA and CDR2 is YSYEKL in the germline V gene. V lost 1 base to trimming and J lost 5 bases, with 18 bases between them.

The V call is TRBV7-2, the J call TRBJ1-4, with D possibly being TRBD1 (5 bases). The CDR3 covers 14 residues. The germline gives CDR1 SGHTA, CDR2 FQGNSA. V dropped 6 bases and J dropped 3 bases, with 11 bases sitting between them. CDR3 bases: TGTGCCAGCAGTCAGACAGTGGCTAATGAAAAACTGTTTTTT. Its translation is CASSQTVANEKLFF.

The CDR3 region is CASSLWGQPQHF. CDR3 nucleotide sequence: TGTGCCAGCAGCTTATGGGGGCAGCCCCAGCATTTT. The V and J genes are TRBV7-9 and TRBJ1-5; maybe TRBD1 (5 bases). In germline, CDR1 is SEHNR, CDR2 FQNEAQ (reference sequence). The CDR3 is 12 amino acids. V was clipped by 2 bases and J by 7 bases, with 6 bases between them.

The chain uses TRBV5-1 and TRBJ2-3; D ambiguous. Germline V gene data show CDR1 as SGHRS and CDR2 as YFSETQ. The CDR3 consists of 15 residues. V was pared by 0 bases and J by 6 bases, with 14 bases between. DNA for the CDR3: TGCGCCAGCAGCTTGGCCATCCGTATAGAGGATACGCAGTATTTT. Protein sequence: CASSLAIRIEDTQYF.

The chain joins TRBV12-5 to TRBJ2-2; TRBD1 might be the D (6 bases). Germline CDR1 is LGHNT and CDR2 is FRNRAP. The length of the CDR3 is 17 residues. V was cut by 0 bases and J by 6 bases, with 17 bases left in between. Written as DNA, the CDR3 is TGTGCTAGTGGTTTGGTACTCGGGACACTAGAAGCCGGGGAGCTGTTTTTT. Protein sequence: CASGLVLGTLEAGELFF.

The chain has TRBV6-6 and TRBJ2-7; TRBD1 aligns across 9 bases. CDR1 is MNHNY, CDR2 SVGAGI, per germline (reference sequence). Losses at the gene ends were 5 bases for V and 5 bases for J; bases not matched to a gene: 7. This CDR3 has 14 residues. CDR3 nucleotide sequence: TGTGCCAGCAGTCGCCGGGACAGGGCTGACGAGCAGTACTTC. Amino acids: CASSRRDRADEQYF.

The chain combines TRBV11-2 with TRBJ2-7, with D perhaps TRBD1 or TRBD2 (5 bases each). V was clipped by 2 bases and J by 2 bases, with 16 bases between them. The germline V gene has CDR1 SGHAT and CDR2 FQNNGV. The CDR3 length is 16 residues. The CDR3 reads CASSLLGVGPPYEQYF. The CDR3 region has the DNA TGTGCCAGCAGCTTACTTGGGGTGGGACCCCCCTACGAGCAGTACTTC.

The CDR3 DNA follows: TGTGCCAGCAGTCCTATGACTAGCGGCACAGATACGCAGTATTTT. Amino acid sequence: CASSPMTSGTDTQYF. The chain is built from TRBV6-6 and TRBJ2-3; 8 nucleotides agree with TRBD2. The length of the CDR3 is 15 residues. Germline CDR1 and CDR2: MNHNY and SVGAGI (reference sequence). J lost 1 base, V lost 5 bases, and 5 bases had no gene match.

This sequence joins TRBV2 and TRBJ2-3; D perhaps matches TRBD2 (6 bases). Germline assignment: CDR1 SNHLY and CDR2 FYNNEI. This CDR3 has 12 amino acids. V was clipped by 6 bases and J by 6 bases, with 10 bases between them. This CDR3 is CASSGRGDTQYF. CDR3 coding DNA: TGTGCCAGCAGCGGCCGGGGGGATACGCAGTATTTT.